The text below deals with one T cell receptor beta chain. This entry belongs to a study of T cell changes during pregnancy in multiple sclerosis. The CDR3 contains 15 residues. The germline V gene encodes CDR1 SGHDT and CDR2 YYEEEE. Trimming pared 2 bases from V and 1 base from J, leaving 12 bases between. The protocol was immunoSEQ multiplex PCR, while the TCRdb copy is restricted to in-frame clones and leaves out a portion. The sample shows roughly 72,000 clones, around 90% of them seen only once. This TCR was sampled from a female donor in good health, enrolled as a control in a pregnancy study. The chain uses TRBV5-6 and TRBJ1-1; D remains ambiguous. Source: peripheral blood, taken in the first trimester of pregnancy. The CDR3 protein is CASSFLGGPNTEAFF. CDR3 in DNA: TGTGCCAGCAGCTTTTTGGGAGGGCCGAACACTGAAGCTTTCTTT.